This paragraph covers one TCR beta chain sequence. Antigen unknown. An end of the junction does not agree with germline; a read error may underlie this. From germline, CDR1 is GTSNPN and CDR2 SVGIG (reference sequence). There are 15 residues in the CDR3. Ahead of thyroid surgery, no patient had received treatment of any kind. The entry originates in a study of metastatic and nonmetastatic thyroid tumors. At the level of the study: The comparison covered peripheral blood and tumor or nodule tissue in malignant and benign thyroid patients. Study-level results: Reports indicated that malignant thyroid tumors showed significantly higher TCR beta diversity than benign nodules did, in blood and tumor.

Authors' methods: In papillary thyroid cancer, a distant-metastasis classifier was built using CDR3 differences across clinicopathological groups. TCRdb redid the clone calls on the PCR reads using MiXCR. TCRdb's processing, not the authors', yielded these V and J calls. The sample lists some 34,000 clones; roughly 20% were seen once. The sample consisted of blood. This chain links TRBV30 with TRBJ2-5, with D tentatively TRBD1 or TRBD2 (5 bases each). The clonotype comes from a female donor with papillary thyroid cancer or a benign thyroid nodule (not recorded which). Some clones in this sample may be carry-over from other donors' samples. CDR3 in DNA: TGTGCCTGGAGTGGGGGGATCAGCGGAAATGCGACCCAGTGCTTC. Residues: CAWSGGISGNATQCF.